This T cell receptor (beta chain) appears in the sequencing data of a study of blood T cell repertoires in COVID-19. Study information: Acute-phase and convalescent COVID-19 samples originated in the United States, Italy and Spain.

Data came from immunoSEQ multiplex PCR; TCRdb stores just in-frame clones and leaves some out. The sample lists 300,000 to 400,000 clones; roughly 87% were seen once. The CDR3 runs to 13 residues. The ends lost 7 bases at V and 6 bases at J; junction bases unmatched: 5. Germline V lookup: CDR1 MGHDK, CDR2 SYGVNS. The V call is TRBV25-1, the J call TRBJ1-2; 10 bases are a match to TRBD1. This sequence originates from a man in his fifties with active or convalescent COVID-19. Sequenced material: peripheral blood. The CDR3 DNA sequence: TGTGCCAGCACGACAGGGGGCGATGATGGCTACACCTTC. It yields the protein CASTTGGDDGYTF.